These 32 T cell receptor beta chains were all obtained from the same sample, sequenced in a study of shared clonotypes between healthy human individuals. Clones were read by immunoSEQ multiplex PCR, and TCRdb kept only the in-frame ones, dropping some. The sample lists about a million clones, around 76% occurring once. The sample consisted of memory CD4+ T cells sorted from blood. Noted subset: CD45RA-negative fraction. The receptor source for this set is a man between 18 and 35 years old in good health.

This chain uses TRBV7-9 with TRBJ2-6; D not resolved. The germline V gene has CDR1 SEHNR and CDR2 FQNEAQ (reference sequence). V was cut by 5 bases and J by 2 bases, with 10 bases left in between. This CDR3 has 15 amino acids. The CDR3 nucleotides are TGTGCCAGCAGCCGGGCCGCGGCTGGGGCCAACGTCCTGACTTTC. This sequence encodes CASSRAAAGANVLTF.

CDR3 residues: CATRIPGTGGLKLFF. The CDR3 coding sequence is TGTGCCACCAGGATACCCGGGACAGGGGGACTAAAACTGTTTTTT. The chain is built from TRBV28 and TRBJ1-4; TRBD1 agrees at 11 bases. CDR1 is MDHEN, CDR2 SYDVKM, per germline. This CDR3 spans 15 amino acids. After removal of 10 bases from V and 10 bases from J, the junction contained 14 bases not matched to a gene. Complete variable domain (other parts from reference TRBV28 and TRBJ1-4): DVKVTQSSRYLVKRTGEKVFLECVQDMDHENMFWYRQDPGLGLRLIYFSYDVKMKEKGDIPEGYSVSREKKERFSLILESASTNQTSMYLCATRIPGTGGLKLFFGSGTQLSVL.

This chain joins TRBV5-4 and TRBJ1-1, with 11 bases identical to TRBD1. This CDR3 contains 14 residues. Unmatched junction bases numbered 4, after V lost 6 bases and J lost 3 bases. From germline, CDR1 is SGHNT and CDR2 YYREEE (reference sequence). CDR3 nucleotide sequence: TGTGCCAGCACAAAGGGACAGGGGGACACTGAAGCTTTCTTT. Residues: CASTKGQGDTEAFF.

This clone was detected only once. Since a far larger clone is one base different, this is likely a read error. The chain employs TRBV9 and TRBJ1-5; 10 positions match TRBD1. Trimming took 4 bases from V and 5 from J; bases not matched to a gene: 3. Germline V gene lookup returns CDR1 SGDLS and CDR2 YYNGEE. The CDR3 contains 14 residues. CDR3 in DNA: TGTGCCAGCAGCCTCGGGACAGGGGATCAGCCCCAGCATTTT. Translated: CASSLGTGDQPQHF.

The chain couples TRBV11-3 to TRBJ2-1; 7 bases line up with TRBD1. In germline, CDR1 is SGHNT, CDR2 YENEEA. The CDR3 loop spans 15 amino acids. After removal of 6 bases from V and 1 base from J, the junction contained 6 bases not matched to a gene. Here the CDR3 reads CASSSGGESYNEQFF. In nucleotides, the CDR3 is TGTGCCAGCAGTTCAGGGGGAGAGTCCTACAATGAGCAGTTCTTC.

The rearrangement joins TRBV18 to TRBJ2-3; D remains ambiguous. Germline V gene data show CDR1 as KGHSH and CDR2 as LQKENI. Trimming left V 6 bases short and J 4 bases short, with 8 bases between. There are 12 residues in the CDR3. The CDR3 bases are TGTGCCAGCTCTTCTAGTGCAGATACGCAGTATTTT. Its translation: CASSSSADTQYF.

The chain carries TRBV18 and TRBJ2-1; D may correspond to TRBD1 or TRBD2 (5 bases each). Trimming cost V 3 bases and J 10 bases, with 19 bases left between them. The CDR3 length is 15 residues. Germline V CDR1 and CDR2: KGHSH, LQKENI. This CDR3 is CASSPLEYGAREQFF. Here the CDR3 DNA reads TGTGCCAGCTCACCGCTTGAATACGGGGCACGGGAGCAGTTCTTC.

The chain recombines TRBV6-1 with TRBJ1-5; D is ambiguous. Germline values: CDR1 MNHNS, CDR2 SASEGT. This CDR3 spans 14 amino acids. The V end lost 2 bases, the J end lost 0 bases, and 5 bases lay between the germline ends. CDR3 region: CASSELSSNQPQHF. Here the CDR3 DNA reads TGTGCCAGCAGTGAACTTTCTAGCAATCAGCCCCAGCATTTT.

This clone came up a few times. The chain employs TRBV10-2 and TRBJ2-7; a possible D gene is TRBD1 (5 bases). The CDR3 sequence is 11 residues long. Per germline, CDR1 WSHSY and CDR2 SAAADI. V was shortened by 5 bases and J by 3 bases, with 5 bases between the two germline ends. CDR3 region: CASSRGYEQYF. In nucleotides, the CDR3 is TGCGCCAGCAGTAGGGGCTACGAGCAGTACTTC.

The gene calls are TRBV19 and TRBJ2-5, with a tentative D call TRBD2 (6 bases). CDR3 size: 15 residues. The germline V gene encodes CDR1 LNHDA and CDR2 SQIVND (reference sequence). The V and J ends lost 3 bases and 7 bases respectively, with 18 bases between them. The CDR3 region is CASSIGGDSTWTQYF. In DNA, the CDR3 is TGTGCCAGTAGTATTGGCGGGGACTCAACTTGGACCCAGTACTTC.

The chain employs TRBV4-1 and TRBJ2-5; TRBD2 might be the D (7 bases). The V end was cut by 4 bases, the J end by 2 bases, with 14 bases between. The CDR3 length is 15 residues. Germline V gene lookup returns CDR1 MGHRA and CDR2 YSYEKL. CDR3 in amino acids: CASSPRGARQETQYF. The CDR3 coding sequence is TGCGCCAGCAGCCCCCGGGGGGCGAGGCAAGAGACCCAGTACTTC.

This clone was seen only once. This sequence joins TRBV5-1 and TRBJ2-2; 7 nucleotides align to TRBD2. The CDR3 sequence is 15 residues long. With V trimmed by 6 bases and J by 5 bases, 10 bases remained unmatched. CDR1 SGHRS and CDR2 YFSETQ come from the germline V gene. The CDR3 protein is CASNNDSGRTGELFF. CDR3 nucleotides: TGCGCCAGCAACAATGACTCCGGGAGGACCGGGGAGCTGTTTTTT.

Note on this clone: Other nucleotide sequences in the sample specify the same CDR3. The chain's CDR3 is CASSVQGYEQYF. The CDR3, as DNA: TGCGCCAGCAGCGTACAGGGTTACGAGCAGTACTTC. The chain links TRBV5-1 to TRBJ2-7; D might be TRBD1 (6 bases). This CDR3 spans 12 amino acids. Germline CDR1 is SGHRS and CDR2 is YFSETQ. Trimming shortened V by 4 bases and J by 4 bases, and 9 bases separated the two germline ends.

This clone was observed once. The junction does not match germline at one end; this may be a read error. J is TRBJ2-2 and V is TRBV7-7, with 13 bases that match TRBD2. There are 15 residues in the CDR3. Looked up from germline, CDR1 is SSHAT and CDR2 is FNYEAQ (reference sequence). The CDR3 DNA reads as TGTGCTAGCAGGTTACTAGCGGGGGGGCCCGGGGAGCTGTTTTTT. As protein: CASRLLAGGPGELFF.

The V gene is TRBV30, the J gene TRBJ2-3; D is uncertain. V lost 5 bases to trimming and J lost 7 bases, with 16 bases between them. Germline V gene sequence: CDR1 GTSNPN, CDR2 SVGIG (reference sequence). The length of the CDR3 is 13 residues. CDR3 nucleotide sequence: TGTGCCTGGGGCAGACCCCCCACGAATACGCAGTATTTT. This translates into CAWGRPPTNTQYF. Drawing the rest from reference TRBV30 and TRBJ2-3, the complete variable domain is SQTIHQWPATLVQPVGSPLSLECTVEGTSNPNLYWYRQAAGRGLQLLFYSVGIGQISSEVPQNLSASRPQDRQFILSSKKLLLSDSGFYLCAWGRPPTNTQYFGPGTRLTVL.

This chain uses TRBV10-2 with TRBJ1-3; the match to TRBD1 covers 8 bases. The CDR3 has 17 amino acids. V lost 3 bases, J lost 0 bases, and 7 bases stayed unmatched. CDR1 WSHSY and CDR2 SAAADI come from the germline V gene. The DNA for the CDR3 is TGCGCCAGCAGTGACGTGGGACAGGCGCTCTCTGGAAACACCATATATTTT. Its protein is CASSDVGQALSGNTIYF.

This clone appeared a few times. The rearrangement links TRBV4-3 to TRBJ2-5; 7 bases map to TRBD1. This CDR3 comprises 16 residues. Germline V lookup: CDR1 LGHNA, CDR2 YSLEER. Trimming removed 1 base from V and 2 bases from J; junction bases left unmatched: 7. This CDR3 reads CASSQGRPTGQETQYF. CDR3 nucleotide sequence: TGCGCCAGCAGCCAAGGTCGTCCGACAGGGCAAGAGACCCAGTACTTC.

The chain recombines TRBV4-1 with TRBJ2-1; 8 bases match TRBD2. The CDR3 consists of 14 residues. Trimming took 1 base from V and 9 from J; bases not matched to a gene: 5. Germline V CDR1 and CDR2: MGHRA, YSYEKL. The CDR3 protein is CASSQAPLAGEQFF. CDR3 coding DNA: TGCGCCAGCAGCCAAGCTCCTCTAGCGGGTGAGCAGTTCTTC.

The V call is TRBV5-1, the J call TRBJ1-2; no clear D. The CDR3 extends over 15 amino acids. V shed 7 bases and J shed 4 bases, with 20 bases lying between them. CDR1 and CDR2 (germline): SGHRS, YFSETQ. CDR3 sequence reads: CASQPHSLGGYGYTF. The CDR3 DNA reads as TGCGCCAGCCAGCCCCACAGCCTAGGTGGCTATGGCTACACCTTC. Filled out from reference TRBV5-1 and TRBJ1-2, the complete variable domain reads KAGVTQTPRYLIKTRGQQVTLSCSPISGHRSVSWYQQTPGQGLQFLFEYFSETQRNKGNFPGRFSGRQFSNSRSEMNVSTLELGDSALYLCASQPHSLGGYGYTFGSGTRLTVV.

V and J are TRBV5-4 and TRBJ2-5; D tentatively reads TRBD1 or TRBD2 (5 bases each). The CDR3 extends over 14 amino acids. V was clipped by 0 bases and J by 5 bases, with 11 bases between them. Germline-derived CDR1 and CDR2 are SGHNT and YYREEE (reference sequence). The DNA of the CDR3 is TGTGCCAGCAGCTTGGGGGTGGGGGTCGAGACCCAGTACTTC. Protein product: CASSLGVGVETQYF.

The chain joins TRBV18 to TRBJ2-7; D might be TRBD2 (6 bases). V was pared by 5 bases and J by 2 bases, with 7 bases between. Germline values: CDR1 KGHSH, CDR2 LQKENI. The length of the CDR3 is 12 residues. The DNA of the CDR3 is TGTGCCAGCTCATCGGGAGCCTACGAGCAGTACTTC. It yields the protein CASSSGAYEQYF. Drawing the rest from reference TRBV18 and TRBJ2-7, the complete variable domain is NAGVMQNPRHLVRRRGQEARLRCSPMKGHSHVYWYRQLPEEGLKFMVYLQKENIIDESGMPKERFSAEFPKEGPSILRIQQVVRGDSAAYFCASSSGAYEQYFGPGTRLTVT.

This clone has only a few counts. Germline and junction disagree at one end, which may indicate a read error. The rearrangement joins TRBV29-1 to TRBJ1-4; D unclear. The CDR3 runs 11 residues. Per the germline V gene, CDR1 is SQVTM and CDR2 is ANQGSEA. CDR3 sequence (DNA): TGCAGCGTTGAAAGAACACAAAAGCTGTTTTTT. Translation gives CSVERTQKLFF.

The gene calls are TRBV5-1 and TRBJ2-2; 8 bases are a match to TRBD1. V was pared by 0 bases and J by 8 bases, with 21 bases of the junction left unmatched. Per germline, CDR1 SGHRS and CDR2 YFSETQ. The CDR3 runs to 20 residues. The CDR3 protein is CASSLEGTGPVIKAAGELFF. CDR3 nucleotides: TGCGCCAGCAGCTTGGAGGGGACAGGACCGGTTATAAAGGCGGCGGGGGAGCTGTTTTTT.

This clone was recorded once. The CDR3 DNA is TGCGCCAGCAGTGATGGGTTTCAGCCCCAGCATTTT. The encoded protein is CASSDGFQPQHF. The V and J genes are TRBV10-1 and TRBJ1-5; D uncertain. Deletions cut 3 bases from V and 6 bases from J, with 6 bases between. There are 12 residues in the CDR3. CDR1 is WNHNN, CDR2 SYGVQD, per germline (reference sequence).

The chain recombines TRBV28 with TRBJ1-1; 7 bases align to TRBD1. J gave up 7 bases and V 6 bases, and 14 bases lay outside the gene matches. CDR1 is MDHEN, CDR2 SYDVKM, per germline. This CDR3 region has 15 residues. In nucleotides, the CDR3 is TGTGCCAGCAGGGAACAGGGGACGGGGAACGATGAAGCTTTCTTT. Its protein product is CASREQGTGNDEAFF. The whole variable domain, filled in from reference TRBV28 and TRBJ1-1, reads DVKVTQSSRYLVKRTGEKVFLECVQDMDHENMFWYRQDPGLGLRLIYFSYDVKMKEKGDIPEGYSVSREKKERFSLILESASTNQTSMYLCASREQGTGNDEAFFGQGTRLTVV.

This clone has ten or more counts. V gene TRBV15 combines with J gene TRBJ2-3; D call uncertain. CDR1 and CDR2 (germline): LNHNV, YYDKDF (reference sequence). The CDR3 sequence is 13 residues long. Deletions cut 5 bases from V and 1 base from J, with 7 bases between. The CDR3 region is CATSHRGTDTQYF. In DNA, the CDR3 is TGTGCCACCAGCCATCGGGGCACAGATACGCAGTATTTT.

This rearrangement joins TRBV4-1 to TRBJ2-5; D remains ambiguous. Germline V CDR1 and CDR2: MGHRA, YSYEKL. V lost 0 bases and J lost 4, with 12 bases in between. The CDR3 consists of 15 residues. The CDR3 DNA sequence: TGCGCCAGCAGCCAAGATGGGCAGAAGGGAGAGACCCAGTACTTC. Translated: CASSQDGQKGETQYF.

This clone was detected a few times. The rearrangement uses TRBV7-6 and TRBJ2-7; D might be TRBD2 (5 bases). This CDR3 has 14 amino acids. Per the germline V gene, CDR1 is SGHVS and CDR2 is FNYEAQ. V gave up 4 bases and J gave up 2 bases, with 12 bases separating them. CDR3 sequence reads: CASSSRARTYEQYF. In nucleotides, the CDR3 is TGTGCCAGCAGCTCGAGGGCGCGGACCTACGAGCAGTACTTC.

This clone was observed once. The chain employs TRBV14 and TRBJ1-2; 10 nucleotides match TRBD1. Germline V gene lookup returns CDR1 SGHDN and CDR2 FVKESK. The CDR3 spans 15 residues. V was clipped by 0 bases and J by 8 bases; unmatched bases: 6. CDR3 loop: CASSQDATGGRGYTF. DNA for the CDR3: TGTGCCAGCAGCCAAGATGCGACAGGGGGCCGGGGCTACACCTTC.

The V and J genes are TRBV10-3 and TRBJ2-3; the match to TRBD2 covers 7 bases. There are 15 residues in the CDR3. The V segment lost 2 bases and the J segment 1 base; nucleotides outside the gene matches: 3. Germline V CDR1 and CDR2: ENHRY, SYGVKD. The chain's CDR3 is CAISEGEGRTDTQYF. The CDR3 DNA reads TGTGCCATCAGTGAGGGGGAGGGCCGCACAGATACGCAGTATTTT.

The CDR3, as DNA: TGTGCCAGCAGCACCCCACAGGGAAGAGAGACCCAGTACTTC. Amino acid sequence: CASSTPQGRETQYF. This chain joins TRBV7-9 and TRBJ2-5; perhaps TRBD1 as D (6 bases). CDR3 size: 14 residues. The germline V gene has CDR1 SEHNR and CDR2 FQNEAQ (reference sequence). The V and J ends lost 5 bases and 4 bases respectively, with 14 bases between them. The variable domain in full, completed from reference TRBV7-9 and TRBJ2-5, reads DTGVSQNPRHKITKRGQNVTFRCDPISEHNRLYWYRQTLGQGPEFLTYFQNEAQLEKSRLLSDRFSAERPKGSFSTLEIQRTEQGDSAMYLCASSTPQGRETQYFGPGTRLLVL.

The CDR3 loop is CASRYGLAAYEQYF. The CDR3 DNA follows: TGTGCCAGCCGTTATGGGCTAGCGGCCTACGAGCAGTACTTC. The chain links TRBV5-6 to TRBJ2-7; 7 bases align to TRBD2. V gave up 7 bases and J gave up 2 bases; unmatched junction bases: 9. The CDR3 is made up of 14 amino acids. Germline V lookup: CDR1 SGHDT, CDR2 YYEEEE.